Sequencing of this TCR beta chain was carried out in a study of cytomegalovirus exposure and HLA in healthy donors. 60 Vbeta and 13 Jbeta primers were used in PCR. Libraries were prepared by immunoSEQ multiplex PCR; TCRdb keeps only in-frame clonotypes and omits some of them. Seen here are about 160,000 clones, 70% to 90% observed once, and the top ten hold 1.5% to 2%. The material sequenced was PBMCs. This TCR came from a woman younger than 35 in good health and CMV-seronegative.

The CDR3 DNA reads as TGTGCCGGCGGGTCGGAGCTGTTTTTT. Translating it yields CAGGSELFF. The rearrangement links TRBV7-9 to TRBJ2-2; tentative D call: TRBD2 (5 bases). Per germline, CDR1 SEHNR and CDR2 FQNEAQ (reference sequence). This CDR3 is 9 amino acids long. V lost 11 bases and J lost 10, with 8 bases in between.